The sequence of this TCR beta chain was determined in a study of spatial heterogeneity in lung cancer. Study-wide background: Averaged across combinations, each unique TCR and UMI pairing appeared more than ten times in raw reads, which were uncorrected.

This clonotype showed up just a few times. Germline values: CDR1 LNHDA, CDR2 SQIVND (reference sequence). The ends were cut back, 3 bases at V and 5 bases at J, with 13 bases in the middle. The CDR3 is 14 amino acids. The sample's time point: blood at routine non-recurrence follow-up after resection. Sequencing of whole RNA from tumor, nontumor lung or frozen PBMC involved no sorting. TCRdb reprocessed the 5' RACE reads via MiXCR and lists one record per CDR3 protein. Of roughly 11,000 distinct CDR3 sequences detected, 9.5% to 13% appear once; the ten largest clones hold under 35%. The source is a female donor with early-stage non-small cell lung cancer. The specimen was PBMCs, collected at follow-up. V and J are TRBV19 and TRBJ2-5, with D perhaps TRBD1 (6 bases). The CDR3 loop reads CASSMRGYDETQYF. CDR3 coding DNA: TGTGCCAGTAGTATGAGGGGGTACGACGAGACCCAGTACTTC.